The T cell receptor beta chain under discussion was sequenced for a study of T cells in Graves' hyperthyroidism and ophthalmopathy. Study overall: The initial diagnosis was the point when peripheral blood was collected, ahead of any treatment.

Ophthalmopathy cases scored 3 or more on the Clinical Activity Score and 4 or more on NOSPECS grade, with duration below 3 months. Germline lookup yields CDR1 SGHKS and CDR2 YYEKEE (reference sequence). This CDR3 is 14 amino acids long. J gave up 8 bases and V 4 bases, and 11 bases lay outside the gene matches. In this sample, this clonotype turned up many times. Antigen unknown. From RNA transcripts, TCR beta CDR3 regions were amplified. TCR CDR3 regions were first amplified by RT-PCR with HTBI primers. Using its own MiXCR run on the multiplex PCR reads, TCRdb lists one record per CDR3 protein. Of roughly 530,000 distinct CDR3 sequences detected, approximately 17% appear once; the ten largest clones hold approximately 18%. Whole-study results and caveats: The model forecast ophthalmopathy, anticipating it by a median around 6.5 months before onset. Ophthalmopathy and stable hyperthyroidism were told apart by a 13 V-J model.

The chain joins TRBV5-5 to TRBJ1-1, with 7 bases identical to TRBD1. The clonotype was recovered from a woman aged 18-29 years with Graves' ophthalmopathy. Sequencing was done on a sample of blood. CDR3: CASSLEPGTAEAFF. CDR3 bases: TGTGCCAGCAGCCTAGAACCTGGGACAGCCGAAGCTTTCTTT.